Included here is one TCR beta chain sequence, with context. One end of the junction fails to match germline, which may point to a read error. The sample originates from a study of cytomegalovirus exposure and HLA in healthy donors. CDR3 length: 16 amino acids. Germline CDR1 and CDR2: SGHAT and FQNNGV. In the PCR, 60 Vbeta and 13 Jbeta primers were used. Method: immunoSEQ multiplex PCR; TCRdb's copy keeps in-frame clones and lacks some. This sample carries about 97,000 clones, approximately 89% of them seen once, and the ten largest clones take 3% to 4%. The sequence was collected from a man younger than 40 in good health and CMV-seronegative. The sequenced sample consisted of PBMCs. The chain links TRBV11-2 to TRBJ2-7; D ambiguous. The CDR3 DNA follows: TGTGCCAGCAGCCTAGACGGGTTTACGGGCTCCTACGAGCAGTACTTC. As protein: CASSLDGFTGSYEQYF.